These T cell receptor beta chains were read from a single sample in a study of siplizumab effects on memory and regulatory T cells. The method was immunoSEQ multiplex PCR; TCRdb's version includes in-frame clones alone and lacks a portion of them. The sample lists 70,000 to 100,000 clones; 93% were seen once. The sequenced sample consisted of CD8+ T cells sorted from blood. Receptors originate from a human donor in good health. CDR3s include the opening cysteine and the closing phenylalanine or tryptophan. Each record gives: J gene, V gene, CDR3 protein.

>TRBJ2-7|TRBV9
CASSVGGQGNEQYF
>TRBJ1-3|TRBV27
CASSRGVPSASGNTIYF
>TRBJ2-1|TRBV27
CASSEQRFVDNEQFF
>TRBJ1-2|TRBV18
CASSPESNYGYTF
>TRBJ2-1|TRBV7-3
CASSPRDRGAYNEQFF
>TRBJ1-5|TRBV28
CASSTGTDSNQPQHF
>TRBJ1-3|TRBV6-1
CASSEPAGLRRNTIYF
>TRBJ2-7|TRBV19
CASSYSGAAYEQYF
>TRBJ2-2|TRBV29-1
CSAPGDTGELFF
>TRBJ1-1|TRBV19
CASSNQQGARGWAFF
>TRBJ2-1|TRBV6-5
CASSYSRDSNEQFF
>TRBJ2-7|TRBV4-1
CASSHTGTGAYEQYF
>TRBJ2-1|TRBV4-1
CASRPLAGDYNEQFF
>TRBJ1-5|TRBV19
CASHKGGNQPQHF
>TRBJ1-1|TRBV5-1
CASTQPGMNTEAFF